Given below is one T cell receptor beta chain in context. The sample is drawn from a study of cytomegalovirus exposure and HLA in healthy donors. The assay was immunoSEQ multiplex PCR, and TCRdb's table has in-frame clones only and misses some. The sample has more than 95,000 clones; 70% to 90% are singletons. Germline CDR1 reads SNHLY; CDR2 reads FYNNEI. This CDR3 spans 11 amino acids. Trimming left V 6 bases short and J 10 bases short, with 13 bases between. The chain joins TRBV2 to TRBJ2-7; D may be TRBD1 (6 bases). The sequence came from a woman aged 18-35 years in good health and CMV-seropositive. Sequencing was done on a sample of PBMCs. CDR3 protein: CASRKQGRQYF. DNA for the CDR3: TGTGCCAGCAGAAAACAGGGTAGACAGTACTTC.